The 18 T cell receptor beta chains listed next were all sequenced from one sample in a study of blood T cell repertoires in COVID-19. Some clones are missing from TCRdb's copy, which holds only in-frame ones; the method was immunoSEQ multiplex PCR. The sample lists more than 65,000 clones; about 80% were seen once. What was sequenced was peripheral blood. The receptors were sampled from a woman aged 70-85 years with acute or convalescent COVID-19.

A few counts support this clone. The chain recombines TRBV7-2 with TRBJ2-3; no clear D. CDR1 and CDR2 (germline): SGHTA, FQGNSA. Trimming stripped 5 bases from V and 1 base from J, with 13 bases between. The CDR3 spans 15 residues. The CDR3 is CASSPVGRGTDTQYF. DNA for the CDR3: TGTGCCAGCAGCCCTGTGGGCCGAGGCACAGATACGCAGTATTTT.

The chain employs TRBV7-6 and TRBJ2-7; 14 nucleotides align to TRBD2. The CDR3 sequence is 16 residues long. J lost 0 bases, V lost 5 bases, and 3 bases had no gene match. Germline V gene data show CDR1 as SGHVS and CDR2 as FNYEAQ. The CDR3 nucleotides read TGTGCCAGCAGCCCGACTAGCGGGGGGGCCTCCTACGAGCAGTACTTC. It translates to CASSPTSGGASYEQYF.

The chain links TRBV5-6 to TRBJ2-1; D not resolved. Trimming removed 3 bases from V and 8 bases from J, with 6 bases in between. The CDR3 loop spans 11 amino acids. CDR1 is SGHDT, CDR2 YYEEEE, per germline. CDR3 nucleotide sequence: TGTGCCAGCAGCTCGGTGGATGAGCAGTTCTTC. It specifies CASSSVDEQFF.

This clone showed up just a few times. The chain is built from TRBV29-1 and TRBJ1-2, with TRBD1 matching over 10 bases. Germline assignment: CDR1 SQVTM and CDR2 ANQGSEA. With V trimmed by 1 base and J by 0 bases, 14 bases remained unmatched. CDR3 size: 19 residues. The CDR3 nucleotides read TGCAGCGTTGAAGGGGGGACAGGGGTCCCAACTCAAGCTAACTATGGCTACACCTTC. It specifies CSVEGGTGVPTQANYGYTF.

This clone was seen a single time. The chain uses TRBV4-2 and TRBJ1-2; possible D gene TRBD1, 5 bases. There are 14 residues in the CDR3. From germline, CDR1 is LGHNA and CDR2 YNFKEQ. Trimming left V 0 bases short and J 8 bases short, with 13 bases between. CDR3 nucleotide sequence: TGTGCCAGCAGCCAAGACAGGACGGGACTCGGCTACACCTTC. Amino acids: CASSQDRTGLGYTF.

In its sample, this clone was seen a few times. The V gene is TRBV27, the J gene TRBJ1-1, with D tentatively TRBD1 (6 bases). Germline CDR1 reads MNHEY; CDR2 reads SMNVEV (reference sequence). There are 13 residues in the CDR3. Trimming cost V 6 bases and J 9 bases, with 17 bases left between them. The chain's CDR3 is CASRALGAWQAFF. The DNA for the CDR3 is TGTGCCAGCAGGGCACTGGGGGCCTGGCAAGCTTTCTTT.

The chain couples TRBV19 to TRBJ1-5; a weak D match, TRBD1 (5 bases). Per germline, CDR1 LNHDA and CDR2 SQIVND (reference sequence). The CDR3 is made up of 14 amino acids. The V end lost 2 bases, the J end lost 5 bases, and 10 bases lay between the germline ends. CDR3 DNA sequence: TGTGCCAGTAGTATACAGGGCTGGGATCAGCCCCAGCATTTT. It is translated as CASSIQGWDQPQHF.

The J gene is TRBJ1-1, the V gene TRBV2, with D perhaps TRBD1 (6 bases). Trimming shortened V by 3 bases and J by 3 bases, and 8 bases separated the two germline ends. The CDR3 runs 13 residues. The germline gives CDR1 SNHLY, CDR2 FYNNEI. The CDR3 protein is CASSEDSHTEAFF. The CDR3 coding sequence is TGTGCCAGCAGTGAGGACAGCCACACTGAAGCTTTCTTT.

Written as DNA, the CDR3 is TGTGCCACCACAGGGGCGAAAGGCGAGCAGTACTTC. It yields the protein CATTGAKGEQYF. The chain is built from TRBV21-1 and TRBJ2-7; the DNA was not compared with TRBD1, the D call given in the table. TRBV21-1 is reported as a pseudogene. This CDR3 spans 12 amino acids.

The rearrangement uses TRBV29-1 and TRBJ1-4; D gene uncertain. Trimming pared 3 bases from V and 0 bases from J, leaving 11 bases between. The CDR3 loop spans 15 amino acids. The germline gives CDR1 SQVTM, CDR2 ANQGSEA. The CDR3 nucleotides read TGCAGCGTTGATGGAGGATCGGCAACTAATGAAAAACTGTTTTTT. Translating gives CSVDGGSATNEKLFF.

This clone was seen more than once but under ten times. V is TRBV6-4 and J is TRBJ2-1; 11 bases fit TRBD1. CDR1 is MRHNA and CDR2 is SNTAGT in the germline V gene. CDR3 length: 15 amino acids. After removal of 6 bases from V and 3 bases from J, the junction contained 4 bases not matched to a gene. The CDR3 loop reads CASSPGTGGYNEQFF. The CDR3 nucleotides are TGTGCCAGCAGCCCGGGGACAGGGGGCTACAATGAGCAGTTCTTC.

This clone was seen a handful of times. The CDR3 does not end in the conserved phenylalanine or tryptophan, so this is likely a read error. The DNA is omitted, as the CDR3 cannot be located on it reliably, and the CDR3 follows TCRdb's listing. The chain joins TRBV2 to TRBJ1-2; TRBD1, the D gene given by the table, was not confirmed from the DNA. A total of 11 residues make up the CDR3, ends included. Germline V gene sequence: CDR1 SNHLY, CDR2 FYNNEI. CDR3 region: CASSEALGQVI.

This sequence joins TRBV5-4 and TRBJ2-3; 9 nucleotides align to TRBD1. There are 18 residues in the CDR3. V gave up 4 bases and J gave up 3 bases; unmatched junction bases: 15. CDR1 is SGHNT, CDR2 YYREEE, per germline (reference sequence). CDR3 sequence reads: CASSPTSRDRVRTDTQYF. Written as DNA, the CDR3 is TGTGCCAGCAGCCCGACCTCCAGGGACAGGGTGAGGACAGATACGCAGTATTTT.

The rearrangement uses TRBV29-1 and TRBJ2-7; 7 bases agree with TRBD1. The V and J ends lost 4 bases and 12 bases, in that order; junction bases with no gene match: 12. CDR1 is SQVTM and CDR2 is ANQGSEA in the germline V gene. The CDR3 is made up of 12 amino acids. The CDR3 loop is CSVGPHSGTVYF. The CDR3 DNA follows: TGCAGCGTTGGCCCCCATTCAGGGACAGTGTACTTC.

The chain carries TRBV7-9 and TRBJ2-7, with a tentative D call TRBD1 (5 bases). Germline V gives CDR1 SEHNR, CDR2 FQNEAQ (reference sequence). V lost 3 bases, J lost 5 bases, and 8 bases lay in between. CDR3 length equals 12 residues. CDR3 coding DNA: TGTGCCAGCAGCTTCGGCAGGGACGAGCAGTACTTC. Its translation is CASSFGRDEQYF.

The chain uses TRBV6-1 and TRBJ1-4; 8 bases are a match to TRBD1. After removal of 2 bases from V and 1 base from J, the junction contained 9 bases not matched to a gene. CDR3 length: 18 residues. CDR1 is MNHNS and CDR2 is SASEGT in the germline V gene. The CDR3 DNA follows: TGTGCCAGCAGTGAACGACCCAGGGGGCGCAGAACTAATGAAAAACTGTTTTTT. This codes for CASSERPRGRRTNEKLFF.

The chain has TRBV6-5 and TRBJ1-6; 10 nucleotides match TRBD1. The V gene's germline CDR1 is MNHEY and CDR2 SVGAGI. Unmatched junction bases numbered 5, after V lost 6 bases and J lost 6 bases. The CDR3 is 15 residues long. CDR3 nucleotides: TGTGCCAGCAGGGTCCGGGACAGGGGTAATTCACCCCTCCACTTT. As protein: CASRVRDRGNSPLHF.

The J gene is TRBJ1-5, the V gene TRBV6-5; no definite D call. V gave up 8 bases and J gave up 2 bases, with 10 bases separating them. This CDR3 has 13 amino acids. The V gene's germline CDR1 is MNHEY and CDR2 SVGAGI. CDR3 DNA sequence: TGTGCCAGCGGCGGGGAGGGCAATCAGCCCCAGCATTTT. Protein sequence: CASGGEGNQPQHF.